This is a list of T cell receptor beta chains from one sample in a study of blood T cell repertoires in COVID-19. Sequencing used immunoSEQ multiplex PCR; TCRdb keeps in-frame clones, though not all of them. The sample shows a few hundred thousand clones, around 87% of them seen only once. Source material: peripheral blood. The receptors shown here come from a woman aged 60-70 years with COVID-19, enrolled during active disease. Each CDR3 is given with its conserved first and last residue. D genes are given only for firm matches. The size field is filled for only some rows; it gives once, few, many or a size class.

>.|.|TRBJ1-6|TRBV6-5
CASTVSLSGSPLHF
TGTGCCAGCACGGTCTCCTTGTCGGGTTCACCCCTCCACTTT
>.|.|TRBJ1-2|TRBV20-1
CSASFQAGYTF
TGCAGTGCTAGCTTCCAGGCTGGCTACACCTTC
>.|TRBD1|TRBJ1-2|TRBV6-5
CASSRTGRSYGYTF
TGTGCCAGCAGCCGGACAGGGAGGAGCTATGGCTACACCTTC
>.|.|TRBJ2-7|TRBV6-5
CASSPPSAHYEQYF
TGTGCCAGCAGTCCCCCCTCCGCGCACTACGAGCAGTACTTC
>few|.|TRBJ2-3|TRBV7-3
CASSLMEGSGADTQYF
TGTGCCAGCAGCTTAATGGAGGGTTCGGGGGCAGATACGCAGTATTTT
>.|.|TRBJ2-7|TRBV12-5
CASGSPGHSYEQYF
TGTGCTAGTGGCTCACCGGGACATTCGTACGAGCAGTACTTC
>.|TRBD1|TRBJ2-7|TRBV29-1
CSVVFTGEPYEQYF
TGCAGCGTTGTGTTTACAGGGGAACCCTACGAGCAGTACTTC
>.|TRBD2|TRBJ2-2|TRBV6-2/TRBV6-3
CASSNDGLAIGELFF
TGTGCCAGCAGTAATGACGGACTAGCTATCGGGGAGCTGTTTTTT
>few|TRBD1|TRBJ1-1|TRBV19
CASSPQQGSNTEAFF
TGTGCCAGTAGCCCTCAACAGGGGTCGAACACTGAAGCTTTCTTT
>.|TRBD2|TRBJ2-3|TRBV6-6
CASSRGLAGGTDTQYF
TGTGCCAGCAGTCGCGGACTAGCGGGGGGCACAGATACGCAGTATTTT
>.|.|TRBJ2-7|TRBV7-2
CASSNLGAVSYEQYF
TGTGCCAGCAGCAACTTGGGGGCCGTCTCCTACGAGCAGTACTTC
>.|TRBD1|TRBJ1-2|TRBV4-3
CASSLRTGAGYGYTF
TGCGCCAGCAGCCTCCGGACAGGGGCGGGCTATGGCTACACCTTC
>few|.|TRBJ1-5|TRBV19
CASSTTKNQPQHF
TGTGCCAGTAGTACGACAAAGAATCAGCCCCAGCATTTT
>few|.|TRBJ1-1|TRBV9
CASSASGALTEAFF
TGTGCCAGCAGCGCTTCAGGGGCGCTCACTGAAGCTTTCTTT
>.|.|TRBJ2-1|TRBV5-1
CASSLDPGTGGNEQFF
TGCGCCAGCAGCTTGGATCCGGGAACGGGCGGAAATGAGCAGTTCTTC
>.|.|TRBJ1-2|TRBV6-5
CASSPRATYGYTF
TGTGCCAGCAGTCCCAGGGCTACCTATGGCTACACCTTC
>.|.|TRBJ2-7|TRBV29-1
CSVDSVAGNEQYF
TGCAGCGTTGATTCTGTGGCGGGGAACGAGCAGTACTTC
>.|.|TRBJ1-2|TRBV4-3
CASSQVSTGTPPNYGYTF
TGCGCCAGCAGCCAAGTTTCAACCGGGACACCTCCTAACTATGGCTACACCTTC
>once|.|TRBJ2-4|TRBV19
CASSDSPGIKNIQYF
TGTGCCAGTAGTGATTCTCCAGGGATAAAAAACATTCAGTACTTC
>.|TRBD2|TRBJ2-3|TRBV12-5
CASGPWTSGGTDTQYF
TGTGCTAGTGGTCCATGGACTAGCGGGGGAACAGATACGCAGTATTTT
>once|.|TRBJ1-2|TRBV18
CASSPPGGYGYTF
TGTGCCAGCTCACCACCAGGGGGCTATGGCTACACCTTC
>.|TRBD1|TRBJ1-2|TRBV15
CATSRPSGTGGRGYTF
TGTGCCACCAGCAGACCCTCCGGGACAGGGGGCAGGGGCTACACCTTC
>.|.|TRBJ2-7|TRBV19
CASSTQGGYEQYF
TGTGCCAGTAGTACTCAGGGGGGCTACGAGCAGTACTTC
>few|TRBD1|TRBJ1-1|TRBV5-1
CASSLAGHGTGTNTEAFF
TGCGCCAGCAGCTTGGCCGGCCACGGGACAGGAACGAACACTGAAGCTTTCTTT
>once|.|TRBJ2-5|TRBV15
CATSRGLALNQETQYF
TGTGCCACCAGCAGAGGGCTAGCGCTTAACCAAGAGACCCAGTACTTC
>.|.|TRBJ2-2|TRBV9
CASSVSANGELFF
TGTGCCAGCAGCGTATCCGCTAACGGGGAGCTGTTTTTT
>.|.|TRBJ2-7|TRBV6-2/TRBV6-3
CASSYLPSRAYEQYF
TGTGCCAGCAGTTACCTCCCCTCTCGAGCCTACGAGCAGTACTTC
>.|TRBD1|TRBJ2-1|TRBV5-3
CARSRVDRDRGYNEQFF
TGTGCCAGAAGCCGCGTAGACAGGGACAGGGGGTACAATGAGCAGTTCTTC
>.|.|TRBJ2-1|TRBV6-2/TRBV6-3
CASSYSDTYNEQFF
TGTGCCAGCAGTTACTCGGACACCTACAATGAGCAGTTCTTC
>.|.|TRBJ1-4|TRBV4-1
CASSPQEGGFSNEKLFF
TGCGCCAGCAGCCCGCAGGAGGGAGGATTTTCTAATGAAAAACTGTTTTTT
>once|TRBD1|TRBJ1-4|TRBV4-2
CASSQDGTGDNEKLFF
TGTGCCAGCAGCCAAGATGGGACAGGGGATAATGAAAAACTGTTTTTT
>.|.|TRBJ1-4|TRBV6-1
CASSEVRSNEKLFF
TGTGCCAGCAGTGAAGTCAGGTCTAATGAAAAACTGTTTTTT
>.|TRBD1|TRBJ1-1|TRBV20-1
CSATDRGLNTEAFF
TGCAGTGCTACTGACAGGGGTCTAAACACTGAAGCTTTCTTT
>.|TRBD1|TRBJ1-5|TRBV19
CASSLGQGQQPQHF
TGTGCCAGTAGTCTCGGACAGGGCCAACAGCCCCAGCATTTT
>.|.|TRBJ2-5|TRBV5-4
CASSLAPGSEETQYF
TGTGCCAGCAGCTTGGCTCCGGGATCCGAAGAGACCCAGTACTTC
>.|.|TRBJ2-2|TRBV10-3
CAISEEGRGTGELFF
TGTGCCATCAGTGAGGAGGGTCGGGGGACCGGGGAGCTGTTTTTT
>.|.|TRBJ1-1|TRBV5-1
CASSLGPGAEAFF
TGCGCCAGCAGCTTGGGGCCCGGGGCTGAAGCTTTCTTT
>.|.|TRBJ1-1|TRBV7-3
CASSRSPAGNTEAFF
TGTGCCAGCAGCCGCTCCCCCGCAGGTAACACTGAAGCTTTCTTT
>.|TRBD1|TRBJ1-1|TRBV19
CASRPLQTGDTEAFF
TGTGCCAGTAGGCCGTTGCAAACAGGGGACACTGAAGCTTTCTTT
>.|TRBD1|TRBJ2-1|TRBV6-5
CASSYSGQGVGNEQFF
TGTGCCAGCAGTTACTCGGGACAGGGGGTAGGGAATGAGCAGTTCTTC
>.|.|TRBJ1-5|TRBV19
CASSIGVSGNQPQHF
TGTGCCAGTAGTATAGGGGTTTCGGGGAATCAGCCCCAGCATTTT
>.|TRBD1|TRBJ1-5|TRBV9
CASSAFGQGNQPQHF
TGTGCCAGCAGCGCCTTCGGACAGGGGAATCAGCCCCAGCATTTT
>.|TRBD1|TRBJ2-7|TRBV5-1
CASSPGQGSYYEQYF
TGCGCCAGCAGCCCGGGACAGGGGTCCTACTACGAGCAGTACTTC
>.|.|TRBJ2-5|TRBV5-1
CASSLADAGETQYF
TGCGCCAGCAGCTTGGCCGACGCGGGGGAGACCCAGTACTTC
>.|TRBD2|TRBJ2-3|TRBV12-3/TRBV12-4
CASRGGGTDTQYF
TGTGCCAGCAGGGGAGGGGGCACAGATACGCAGTATTTT
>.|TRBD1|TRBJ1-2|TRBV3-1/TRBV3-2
CASSLTDRDSGYTF
TGTGCCAGCAGCCTCACGGACAGGGATTCTGGCTACACCTTC
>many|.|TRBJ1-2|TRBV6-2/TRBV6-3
CASSRLGTANYGYTF
TGTGCCAGCAGCCGACTCGGGACTGCTAACTATGGCTACACCTTC
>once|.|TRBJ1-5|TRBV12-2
CASRLGQGNQPQHF
TGTGCAAGTCGCTTAGGACAGGGAAATCAGCCCCAGCATTTT
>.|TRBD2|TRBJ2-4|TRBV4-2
CASSQDPPRGGTSKAKNIQYF
TGTGCCAGCAGCCAAGATCCCCCTCGCGGGGGGACGTCTAAGGCCAAAAACATTCAGTACTTC
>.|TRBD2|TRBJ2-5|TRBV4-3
CASSQDLASGGWETQYF
TGCGCCAGCAGCCAAGATCTTGCTAGCGGGGGTTGGGAGACCCAGTACTTC